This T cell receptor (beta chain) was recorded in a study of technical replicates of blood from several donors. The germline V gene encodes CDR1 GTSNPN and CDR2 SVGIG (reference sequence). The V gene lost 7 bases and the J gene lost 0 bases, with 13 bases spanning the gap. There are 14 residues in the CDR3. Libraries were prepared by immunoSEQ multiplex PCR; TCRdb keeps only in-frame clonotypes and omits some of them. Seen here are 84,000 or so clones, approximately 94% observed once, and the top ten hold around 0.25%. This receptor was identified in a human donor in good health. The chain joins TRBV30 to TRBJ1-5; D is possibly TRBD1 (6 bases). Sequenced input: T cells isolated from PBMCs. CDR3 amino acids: CALSWGHSNQPQHF. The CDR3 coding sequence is TGTGCCTTATCCTGGGGACATAGCAATCAGCCCCAGCATTTT. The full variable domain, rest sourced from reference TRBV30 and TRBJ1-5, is SQTIHQWPATLVQPVGSPLSLECTVEGTSNPNLYWYRQAAGRGLQLLFYSVGIGQISSEVPQNLSASRPQDRQFILSSKKLLLSDSGFYLCALSWGHSNQPQHFGDGTRLSIL.